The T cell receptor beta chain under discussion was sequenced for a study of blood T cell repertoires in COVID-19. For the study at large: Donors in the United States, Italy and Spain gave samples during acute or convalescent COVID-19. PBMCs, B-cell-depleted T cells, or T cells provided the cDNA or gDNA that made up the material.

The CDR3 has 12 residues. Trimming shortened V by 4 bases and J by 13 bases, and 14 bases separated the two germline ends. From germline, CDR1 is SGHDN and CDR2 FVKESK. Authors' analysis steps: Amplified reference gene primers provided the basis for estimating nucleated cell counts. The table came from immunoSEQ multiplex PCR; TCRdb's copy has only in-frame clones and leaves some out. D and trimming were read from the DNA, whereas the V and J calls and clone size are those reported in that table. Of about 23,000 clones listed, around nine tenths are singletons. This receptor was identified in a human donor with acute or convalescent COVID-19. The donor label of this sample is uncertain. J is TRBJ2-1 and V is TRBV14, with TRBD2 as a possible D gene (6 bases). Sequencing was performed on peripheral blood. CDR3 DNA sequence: TGTGCCAGCAGCCCCCGGGAGCGGATACAGTTCTTC. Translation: CASSPRERIQFF.